This paragraph reports one TCR beta chain. This specimen comes from a study of technical replicates of blood from a few donors. Germline CDR1 is SGHNT and CDR2 is YYREEE (reference sequence). This CDR3 region has 15 residues. The trim removed 4 bases at V and 0 bases at J, leaving 7 bases unmatched. Sequencing was performed with immunoSEQ multiplex PCR; in TCRdb, only in-frame clones are kept and a portion is missing. The sample consists of tens of thousands of clones, just under 97% of them appearing once. The chain couples TRBV5-4 to TRBJ2-7; 7 bases align to TRBD1. The sample comprised T cells isolated from PBMCs. This clonotype originated in a human donor in good health. CDR3: CASSQRQGDSYEQYF. The CDR3 DNA follows: TGTGCCAGCAGCCAAAGACAGGGTGACTCCTACGAGCAGTACTTC.